This T cell receptor beta chain was recorded in a study of blood T cell repertoires in COVID-19. Background on the study: Samples representing acute and convalescent COVID-19 were sourced from the United States, Italy and Spain. Sample material is recorded as cDNA or gDNA derived from T cells, B-cell-depleted T cells, or PBMCs.

The CDR3 consists of 16 residues. Germline CDR1 and CDR2: SGHAT and FQNNGV. The V end was cut by 0 bases, the J end by 2 bases, with 8 bases between. How the authors handled the data: Scientists estimated how many nucleated cells there were by amplifying reference gene primers. Here immunoSEQ multiplex PCR was the method, and the copy in TCRdb shows in-frame clones only, minus some. V, J and clone size are taken as reported in that table, and D and trimming were inferred from the DNA itself. The data hold some 130,000 clones, with more than 75% observed a single time. Sequencing was performed on peripheral blood. This TCR was recovered from a man aged 55 to 70 who had recovered from COVID-19. The rearrangement joins TRBV11-2 to TRBJ2-6; D is unresolved. CDR3 region: CASSLDPDPGANVLTF. The CDR3 nucleotides read TGTGCCAGCAGCTTAGATCCAGATCCTGGGGCCAACGTCCTGACTTTC. Based on the CDR3 plus reference TRBV11-2 and TRBJ2-6, the full variable domain is EAGVAQSPRYKIIEKRQSVAFWCNPISGHATLYWYQQILGQGPKLLIQFQNNGVVDDSQLPKDRFSAERLKGVDSTLKIQPAKLEDSAVYLCASSLDPDPGANVLTFGAGSRLTVL.